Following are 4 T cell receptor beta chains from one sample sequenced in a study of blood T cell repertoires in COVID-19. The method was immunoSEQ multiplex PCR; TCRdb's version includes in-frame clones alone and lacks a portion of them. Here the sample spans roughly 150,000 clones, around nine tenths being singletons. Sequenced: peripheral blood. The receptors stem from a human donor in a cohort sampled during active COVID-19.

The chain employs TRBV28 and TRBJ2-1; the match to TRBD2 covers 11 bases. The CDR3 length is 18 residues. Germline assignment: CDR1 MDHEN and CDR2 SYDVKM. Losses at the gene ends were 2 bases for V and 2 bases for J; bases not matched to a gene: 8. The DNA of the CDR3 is TGTGCCAGCAGTTTACGGCTAGCGGGAGGCCGAGCCTACAATGAGCAGTTCTTC. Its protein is CASSLRLAGGRAYNEQFF.

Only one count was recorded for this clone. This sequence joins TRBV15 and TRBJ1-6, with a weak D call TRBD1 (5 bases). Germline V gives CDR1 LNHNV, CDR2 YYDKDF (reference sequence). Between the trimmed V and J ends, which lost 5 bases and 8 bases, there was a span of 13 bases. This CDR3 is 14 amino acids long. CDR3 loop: CATSRRDSYSPLHF. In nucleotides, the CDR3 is TGTGCCACCAGCCGCCGGGACTCGTATTCACCCCTCCACTTT.

CDR3 loop: CSERQGTNTEAFF. In DNA, the CDR3 is TGCAGCGAGCGACAGGGGACAAACACTGAAGCTTTCTTT. The genes are TRBV29-1 and TRBJ1-1, with 8 nucleotides matching TRBD1. The CDR3 totals 13 residues. From germline, CDR1 is SQVTM and CDR2 ANQGSEA. V gave up 7 bases and J gave up 2 bases; unmatched junction bases: 6.

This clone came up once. Here the CDR3 reads CASSLPLDQGEKLFF. CDR3 in DNA: TGCGCCAGCAGCTTGCCTTTGGACCAGGGGGAAAAACTGTTTTTT. The chain carries TRBV5-1 and TRBJ1-4, with D possibly TRBD1 on 6 matching bases. The ends were cut back, 1 base at V and 8 bases at J, with 15 bases in the middle. Per germline, CDR1 SGHRS and CDR2 YFSETQ. CDR3 length equals 15 residues.